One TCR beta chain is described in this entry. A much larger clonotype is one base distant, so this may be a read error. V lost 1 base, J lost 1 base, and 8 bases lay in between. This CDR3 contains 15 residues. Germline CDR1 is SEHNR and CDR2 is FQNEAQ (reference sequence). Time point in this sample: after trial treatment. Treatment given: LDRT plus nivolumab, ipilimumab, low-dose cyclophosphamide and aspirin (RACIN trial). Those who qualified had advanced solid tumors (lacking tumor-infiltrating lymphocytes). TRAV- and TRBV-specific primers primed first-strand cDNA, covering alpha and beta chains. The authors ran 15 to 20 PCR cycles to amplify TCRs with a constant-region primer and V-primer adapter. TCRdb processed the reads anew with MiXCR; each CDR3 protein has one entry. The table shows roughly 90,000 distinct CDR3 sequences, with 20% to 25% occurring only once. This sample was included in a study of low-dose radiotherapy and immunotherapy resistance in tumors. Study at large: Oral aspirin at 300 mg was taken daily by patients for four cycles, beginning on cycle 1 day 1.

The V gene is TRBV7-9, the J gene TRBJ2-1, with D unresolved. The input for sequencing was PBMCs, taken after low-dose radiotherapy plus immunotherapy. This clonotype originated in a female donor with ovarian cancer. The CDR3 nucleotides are TGTGCCAGCAGCTTAGTGGCGCGATCCTACAATGAGCAGTTCTTC. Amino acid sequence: CASSLVARSYNEQFF.